These 10 T cell receptor beta chains were sequenced from one sample in a study of cytomegalovirus exposure and HLA in healthy donors. The PCR had 60 Vbeta and 13 Jbeta primers. The data were produced by immunoSEQ multiplex PCR, yet TCRdb's version contains in-frame clones alone and is incomplete. The repertoire includes tens of thousands of clones, roughly 72% of them detected once, and roughly 6.1% sits in the top ten. Sequencing input: PBMCs. Every receptor here comes from a woman in her forties or fifties in good health and CMV-seropositive.

The chain links TRBV27 to TRBJ1-5; D might be TRBD1 (5 bases). The ends were cut back, 2 bases at V and 6 bases at J, with 11 bases in the middle. The CDR3 totals 14 residues. Per germline, CDR1 MNHEY and CDR2 SMNVEV (reference sequence). CDR3 in DNA: TGTGCCAGCAGTTTACGGGGGACCGGTCAGCCCCAGCATTTT. It is translated as CASSLRGTGQPQHF.

This rearrangement joins TRBV6-1 to TRBJ2-7; D possibly corresponds to TRBD2 (6 bases). This CDR3 is built from 13 residues. V lost 7 bases and J lost 6, with 16 bases in between. Germline CDR1 is MNHNS and CDR2 is SASEGT. The CDR3 bases are TGTGCCAGCAAGGTTAATAGCGGTAGCGAGCAGTACTTC. This translates into CASKVNSGSEQYF.

The J gene is TRBJ2-7, the V gene TRBV5-6, with 7 bases matching TRBD1. The CDR3 spans 13 residues. CDR1 and CDR2 from the germline V gene are SGHDT and YYEEEE. With 4 bases clipped from V and 12 bases from J, the junction kept 13 bases outside the gene matches. The CDR3 bases are TGTGCCAGCAGCCTGCGACAGGGCGCCTTTTTGTACTTC. Translation gives CASSLRQGAFLYF. The entire variable domain, with the rest obtained from reference TRBV5-6 and TRBJ2-7, is as follows: DAGVTQSPTHLIKTRGQQVTLRCSPKSGHDTVSWYQQALGQGPQFIFQYYEEEERQRGNFPDRFSGHQFPNYSSELNVNALLLGDSALYLCASSLRQGAFLYFGPGTRLTVT.

This clone was found a few times. The rearrangement links TRBV30 to TRBJ1-2, with D possibly matching TRBD1 (6 bases). CDR3 size: 13 residues. V lost 4 bases and J lost 4, with 13 bases in between. Looked up from germline, CDR1 is GTSNPN and CDR2 is SVGIG (reference sequence). CDR3 amino acids: CAWNQGHGYGYTF. In DNA, the CDR3 is TGTGCCTGGAATCAGGGACACGGCTATGGCTACACCTTC.

J is TRBJ2-3 and V is TRBV5-1; D is perhaps TRBD2 (5 bases). The CDR3 spans 15 residues. From germline, CDR1 is SGHRS and CDR2 YFSETQ. V lost 2 bases and J 1 base, leaving 11 bases between the germline ends. CDR3 sequence reads: CASSLTGWGTDTQYF. In DNA, the CDR3 is TGCGCCAGCAGCTTAACGGGATGGGGCACAGATACGCAGTATTTT.

This clone was seen a few times. The chain links TRBV18 to TRBJ1-4; perhaps TRBD1 as D (6 bases). V was cut by 6 bases and J by 4 bases, with 12 bases left in between. Germline lookup yields CDR1 KGHSH and CDR2 LQKENI. The CDR3 covers 14 residues. CDR3: CASSLNRVNEKLFF. The CDR3 DNA follows: TGTGCCAGCTCCCTAAACAGGGTTAATGAAAAACTGTTTTTT.

The CDR3 DNA reads TGTGCCTGGAGTGTACGTCTACAGGGGGCCGCCGAGCAGTACTTC. Its translation is CAWSVRLQGAAEQYF. The chain recombines TRBV30 with TRBJ2-7, with 9 bases matching TRBD1. The germline gives CDR1 GTSNPN, CDR2 SVGIG (reference sequence). The CDR3 runs 15 residues. With 0 bases clipped from V and 6 bases from J, the junction kept 9 bases outside the gene matches.

The chain recombines TRBV10-1 with TRBJ1-3; TRBD1 aligns across 9 bases. The V gene's germline CDR1 is WNHNN and CDR2 SYGVQD (reference sequence). Trimming cost V 8 bases and J 4 bases; bases outside gene matches: 12. There are 16 residues in the CDR3. The CDR3 nucleotides are TGCGCCAGCGGACAACCGGGACAGGGAAGAGGAAACACCATATATTTT. It yields the protein CASGQPGQGRGNTIYF.

The rearrangement uses TRBV29-1 and TRBJ2-3; 12 bases match TRBD2. With 3 bases clipped from V and 3 bases from J, the junction kept 4 bases outside the gene matches. CDR1 and CDR2 (germline): SQVTM, ANQGSEA. This CDR3 region has 15 residues. CDR3 in DNA: TGCAGCGTTGAGTGGACTAGCGGGAAGACAGATACGCAGTATTTT. It encodes CSVEWTSGKTDTQYF.

The gene calls are TRBV1 and TRBJ1-1. TRBV1 represents a pseudogene. The CDR3 runs to 15 residues. The CDR3 protein is CTSSRGRGRMTEAFF. The CDR3 DNA is TGCACCAGCAGCCGAGGGAGAGGGAGAATGACTGAAGCTTTCTTT.